This record concerns one T cell receptor (beta chain) sequence. Profiled with immunoSEQ multiplex PCR; TCRdb holds only in-frame clones, not every one. This table has about 110,000 clones, about 89% appearing once. This CDR3 has 15 amino acids. Germline assignment: CDR1 MNHEY and CDR2 SVGAGI. The junction had 3 bases not matched to a gene; V was cut back by 2 bases and J by 4 bases. The data derive from a study of control samples from healthy donors and cancer patients. The sequencing input was blood. The rearrangement uses TRBV6-5 and TRBJ1-2, with 11 bases identical to TRBD1. This clonotype was sampled from a woman aged 50 to 65 in good health. Here the CDR3 reads CASSYRTGGIYGYTF. The CDR3, as DNA: TGTGCCAGCAGTTACAGGACAGGGGGCATCTATGGCTACACCTTC.